This is a list of T cell receptor beta chains from one sample in a study of cytomegalovirus exposure and HLA in healthy donors. Assay used: immunoSEQ multiplex PCR; TCRdb lists only in-frame clones, some missing. The table has over 85,000 clones, around 68% seen once. The specimen was PBMCs. The receptor source for this set is a female donor in good health and CMV-seronegative. Both conserved end residues are part of each CDR3. D genes are given only for firm matches. Expanded clones get a size class; other rows say once, few or many, or leave the size out.

>-|TRBV2|-|TRBJ2-2
TGTGCCAGCCTGACACCGTACACCGGGGAGCTGTTTTTT
CASLTPYTGELFF
>-|TRBV27|few|TRBJ2-7
TGTGCCAGCAGTTTATCTGCCCGGGGGAGCGCCCACTACGAGCAGTACTTC
CASSLSARGSAHYEQYF
>-|TRBV18|-|TRBJ2-3
TGTGCCAGCTCGCCTCGGCCCCTAGCGACTAGCACAGATACGCAGTATTTT
CASSPRPLATSTDTQYF
>TRBD2|TRBV6-5|-|TRBJ2-3
TGTGCCAGCAGTTTTAGCGGGGACCGCACAGATACGCAGTATTTT
CASSFSGDRTDTQYF
>TRBD2|TRBV27|-|TRBJ2-7
TGTGCCAGCAGTTCGGGGGGAACAGAAAGCTCCTACGAGCAGTACTTC
CASSSGGTESSYEQYF
>-|TRBV30|-|TRBJ2-5
TGTGCCTGGAGTGTACGGGGAGAGACCCAGTACTTC
CAWSVRGETQYF
>TRBD1|TRBV9|-|TRBJ1-6
TGTGCCAGCAGCGTACACTGGGACAGCGGCCTTAATTCACCCCTCCACTTT
CASSVHWDSGLNSPLHF
>-|TRBV4-1|-|TRBJ2-2
TGCGCCAGCAGCCAAGAGGTTTTGAGGGTGCGGACCGGGGAGCTGTTTTTT
CASSQEVLRVRTGELFF
>-|TRBV28|-|TRBJ2-5
TGTGCCAGCAGTCGGGGGAGAGGGGAGACCCAGTACTTC
CASSRGRGETQYF
>-|TRBV7-9|-|TRBJ2-2
TGTGCCAGCAGCTTAGTGGCGGGAACCGGGGAGCTGTTTTTT
CASSLVAGTGELFF
>-|TRBV18|-|TRBJ1-2
TGTGCCAGCTCACCACAGGACAGTTTAAGCGGCTACACCTTC
CASSPQDSLSGYTF
>-|TRBV6-5|-|TRBJ1-1
TGTGCCAGCAGTTACTCACAGGGTTACAACACTGAAGCTTTCTTT
CASSYSQGYNTEAFF
>-|TRBV7-9|few|TRBJ1-1
TGTGCCAGCAGCCTACTGGTTACTGAAGCTTTCTTT
CASSLLVTEAFF
>TRBD1|TRBV9|-|TRBJ1-2
TGTGCCAGCTACGGGACAGGGGTTTTTGGGAGCTATGGCTACACCTTC
CASYGTGVFGSYGYTF
>TRBD1|TRBV5-1|once|TRBJ1-1
TGCGCCATCACGACAGGGGAAAAAGCTTTCTTT
CAITTGEKAFF